This T cell receptor (beta chain) is from a study of early T cells in non-severe SARS-CoV-2 infection. Study information: The input, bulk RNA from unsorted whole blood, was sequenced, and chains were unpaired. Study conclusions and caveats: A preference for anti-spike CD8 responses marked VDJdb matching, which missed private and CD4 specificities.

Individual cDNA molecules each received unique molecular identifiers attached to them. TCRdb reprocessed the 5' RACE reads via MiXCR and lists one record per CDR3 protein. Counted here are 85,000 to 100,000 distinct CDR3 sequences, 11% occurring once; the ten biggest clones make up approximately 4.5%. This clonotype was counted ten times or more. Its specificity is not known. V was clipped by 4 bases and J by 0 bases, with 11 bases between them. Germline CDR1 and CDR2: SGHTA and FQGTGA. The CDR3 consists of 15 residues. The V and J genes are TRBV7-3 and TRBJ2-3; the D gene is possibly TRBD2 (5 bases). This TCR was sampled from an adult who was a healthcare worker with PCR-confirmed SARS-CoV-2 infection or an uninfected control (not recorded which). The material was whole blood, obtained at baseline. The CDR3 sequence: CASSSELGSTDTQYF. CDR3 nucleotide sequence: TGTGCCAGCAGCTCAGAACTAGGCAGCACAGATACGCAGTATTTT. The full variable domain, its missing parts supplied by reference TRBV7-3 and TRBJ2-3, is GAGVSQTPSNKVTEKGKYVELRCDPISGHTALYWYRQSLGQGPEFLIYFQGTGAADDSGLPNDRFFAVRPEGSVSTLKIQRTERGDSAVYLCASSSELGSTDTQYFGPGTRLTVL.